This entry is about one T cell receptor beta chain. Its matching antigen is unknown. The data stem from a study of cytomegalovirus exposure and HLA in healthy donors. Overall study context: Unique TCR beta sequences numbering about 100 million came from about 180 million T cells in an earlier analysis. Some 80 million unique TCR sequences came from HLA-typed donors in an early release.

It was with 60 Vbeta and 13 Jbeta primers that the PCR ran. Sequencing was performed with immunoSEQ multiplex PCR; in TCRdb, only in-frame clones are kept and a portion is missing. The sample table sets out just over 150,000 clones. General observations from the study: The authors listed around 150 TCR beta chains as cytomegalovirus-associated. Relative to equally common others, HLA-associated TCR beta chains showed greater clonal expansion in a later analysis.

Looked up from germline, CDR1 is SGHTA and CDR2 is FQGNSA. Trimming removed 5 bases from V and 3 bases from J, with 17 bases in between. The CDR3 spans 15 residues. This sequence originates from a young man in good health and CMV-seronegative. Sequencing was carried out using PBMCs. This rearrangement joins TRBV7-2 to TRBJ2-7; a possible D gene is TRBD1 (5 bases). For the CDR3, the DNA is TGTGCCAGCAGCCTCTTCAGGGTCGTCGTCTACGAGCAGTACTTC. It is translated as CASSLFRVVVYEQYF.